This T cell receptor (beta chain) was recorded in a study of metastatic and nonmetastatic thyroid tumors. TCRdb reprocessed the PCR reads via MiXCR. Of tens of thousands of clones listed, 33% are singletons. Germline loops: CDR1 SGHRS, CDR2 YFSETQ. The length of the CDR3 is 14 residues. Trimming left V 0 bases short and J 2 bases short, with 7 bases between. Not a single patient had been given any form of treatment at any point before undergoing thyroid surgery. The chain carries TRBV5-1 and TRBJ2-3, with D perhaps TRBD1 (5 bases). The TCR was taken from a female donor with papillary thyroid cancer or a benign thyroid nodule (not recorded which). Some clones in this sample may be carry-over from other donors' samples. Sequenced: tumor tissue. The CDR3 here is CASSLEGSTDTQYF. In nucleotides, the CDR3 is TGCGCCAGCAGCTTGGAGGGGTCCACAGATACGCAGTATTTT.